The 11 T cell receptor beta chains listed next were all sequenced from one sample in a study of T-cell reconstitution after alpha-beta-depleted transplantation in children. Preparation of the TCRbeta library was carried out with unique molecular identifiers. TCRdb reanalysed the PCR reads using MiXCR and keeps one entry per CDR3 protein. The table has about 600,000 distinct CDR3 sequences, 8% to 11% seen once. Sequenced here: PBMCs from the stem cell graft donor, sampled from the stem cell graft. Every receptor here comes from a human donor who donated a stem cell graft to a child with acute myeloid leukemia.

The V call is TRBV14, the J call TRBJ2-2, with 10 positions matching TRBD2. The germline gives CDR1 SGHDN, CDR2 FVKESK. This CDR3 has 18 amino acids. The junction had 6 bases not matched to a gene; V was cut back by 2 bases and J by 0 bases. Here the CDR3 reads CASSQLTSGRANTGELFF. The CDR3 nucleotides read TGTGCCAGCAGCCAATTGACTAGCGGGCGCGCGAACACCGGGGAGCTGTTTTTT. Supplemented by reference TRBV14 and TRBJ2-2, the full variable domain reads EAGVTQFPSHSVIEKGQTVTLRCDPISGHDNLYWYRRVMGKEIKFLLHFVKESKQDESGMPNNRFLAERTGGTYSTLKVQPAELEDSGVYFCASSQLTSGRANTGELFFGEGSRLTVL.

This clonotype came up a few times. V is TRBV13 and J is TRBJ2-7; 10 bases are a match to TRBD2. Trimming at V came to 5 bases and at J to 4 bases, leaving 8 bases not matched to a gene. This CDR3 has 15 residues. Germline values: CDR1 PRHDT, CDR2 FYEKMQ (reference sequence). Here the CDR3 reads CASSGPGLAIYEQYF. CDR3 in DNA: TGTGCCAGCAGCGGACCGGGACTAGCGATATACGAGCAGTACTTC. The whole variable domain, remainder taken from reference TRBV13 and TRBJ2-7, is AAGVIQSPRHLIKEKRETATLKCYPIPRHDTVYWYQQGPGQDPQFLISFYEKMQSDKGSIPDRFSAQQFSDYHSELNMSSLELGDSALYFCASSGPGLAIYEQYFGPGTRLTVT.

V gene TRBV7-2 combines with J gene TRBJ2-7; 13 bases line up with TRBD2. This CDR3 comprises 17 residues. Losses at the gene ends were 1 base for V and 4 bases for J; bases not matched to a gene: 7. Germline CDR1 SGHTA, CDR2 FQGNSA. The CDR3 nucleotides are TGTGCCAGCAGCTTAGGGATGGCGGGACTAGCGGGGTACGAGCAGTACTTC. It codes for CASSLGMAGLAGYEQYF.

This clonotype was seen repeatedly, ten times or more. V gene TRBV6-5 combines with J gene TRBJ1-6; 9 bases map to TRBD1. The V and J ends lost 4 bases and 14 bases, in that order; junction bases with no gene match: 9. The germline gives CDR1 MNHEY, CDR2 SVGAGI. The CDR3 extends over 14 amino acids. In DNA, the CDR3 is TGTGCCAGCAGTTCCGCCGGACAGGGGAGCACCCTCCACTTT. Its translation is CASSSAGQGSTLHF.

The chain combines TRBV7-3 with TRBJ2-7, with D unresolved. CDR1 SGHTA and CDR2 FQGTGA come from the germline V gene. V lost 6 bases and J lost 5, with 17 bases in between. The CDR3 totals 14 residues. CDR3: CASSPHGRSHEQYF. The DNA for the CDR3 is TGTGCCAGCAGTCCGCATGGCCGTTCCCACGAGCAGTACTTC.

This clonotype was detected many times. CDR3 bases: TGTGCCATCAGTGACCAAACTAGCGGGGACTACAATGAGCAGTTCTTC. The encoded protein is CAISDQTSGDYNEQFF. V is TRBV10-3 and J is TRBJ2-1; 10 nucleotides line up with TRBD2. Germline V gene lookup returns CDR1 ENHRY and CDR2 SYGVKD. CDR3 length equals 16 residues. The V segment lost 3 bases and the J segment 3 bases; nucleotides outside the gene matches: 5.

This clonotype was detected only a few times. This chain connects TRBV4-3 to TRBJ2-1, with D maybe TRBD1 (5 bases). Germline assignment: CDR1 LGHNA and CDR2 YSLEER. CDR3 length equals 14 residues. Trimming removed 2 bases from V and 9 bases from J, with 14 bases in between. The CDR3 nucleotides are TGCGCCAGCAGCCAACAATCCAGGGATTTTGAGCAGTTCTTC. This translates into CASSQQSRDFEQFF.

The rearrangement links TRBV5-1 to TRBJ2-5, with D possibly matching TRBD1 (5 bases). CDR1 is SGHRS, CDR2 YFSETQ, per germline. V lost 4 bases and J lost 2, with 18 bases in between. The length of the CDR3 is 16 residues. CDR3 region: CASSLPWGQGQETQYF. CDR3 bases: TGCGCCAGCAGCCTCCCCTGGGGCCAGGGACAAGAGACCCAGTACTTC.

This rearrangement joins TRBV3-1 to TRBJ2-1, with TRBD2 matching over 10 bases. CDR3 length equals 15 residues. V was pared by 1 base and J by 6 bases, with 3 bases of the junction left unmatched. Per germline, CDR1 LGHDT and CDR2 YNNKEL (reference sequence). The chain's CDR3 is CASSQGTSGPNEQFF. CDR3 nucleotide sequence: TGTGCCAGCAGCCAAGGGACTAGCGGACCCAATGAGCAGTTCTTC.

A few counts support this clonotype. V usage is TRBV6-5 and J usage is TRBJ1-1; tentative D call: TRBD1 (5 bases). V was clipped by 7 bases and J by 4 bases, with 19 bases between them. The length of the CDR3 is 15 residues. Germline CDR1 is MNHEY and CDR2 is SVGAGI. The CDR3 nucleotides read TGTGCCAGCAACCGGGGGAACAACTGGGGCACTGAAGCTTTCTTT. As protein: CASNRGNNWGTEAFF.

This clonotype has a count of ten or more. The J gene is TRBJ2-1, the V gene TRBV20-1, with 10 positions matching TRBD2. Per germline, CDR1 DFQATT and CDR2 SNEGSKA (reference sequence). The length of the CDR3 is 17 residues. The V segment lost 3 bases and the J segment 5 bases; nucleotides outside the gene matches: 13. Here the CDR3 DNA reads TGCAGTGCTAGTCCCACTAGCGGGATTTTCCCGGACAATGAGCAGTTCTTC. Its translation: CSASPTSGIFPDNEQFF.